The TCR beta chain under discussion was sequenced for a study of shared clonotypes between healthy human individuals (dated by TCRdb to between 2020 and 2021). With respect to the entire study: The cohort comprised a couple of women and a few men aged 18 to 49 years. For each donor, three plates each were used for CD4 naive and CD4 memory, two plates were used for CD8 naive, and one plate was used for CD8 memory. The study deeply sequenced blood TCR repertoires of five healthy adults to estimate repertoire size and the extent of clonotype sharing between individuals. To increase sequencing depth and limit assay-specific biases, different laboratories used diverse techniques to prepare libraries and sequence TCR repertoires. Leukapheresis yielded between about 0.85 and 9 billion PBMCs per donor.

Using the deep immunoSEQ assay, multiplex PCR amplified TCR CDR3 regions from genomic DNA. Genomic DNA extracted from each cell subset was distributed evenly over all wells of several immunoSEQ 96-well plates, and each plate served as one replicate. For sorted subsets, approximately 190 ng of genomic DNA, equivalent to around 31,000 T cell genomes, went into each replicate PCR. The purified libraries were quantified using a Qubit 3.0 fluorometer, sized with a Bioanalyzer 2100, and then quantified again using the KAPA Library Quantification kit. Every immunoSEQ 96-well plate was sequenced on a separate single-read 150-cycle Illumina NextSeq 550 flow cell. The original pipeline was this. Because only junctional sequences without quality scores were contained in the immunoSEQ output, filtering matching that applied to full-length reads could not be performed. To assign V/J genes and CDR3, sequences were annotated against IMGT germline references using PyIR, a Python wrapper for IgBLAST v1.9. Any read was removed if the V/J assignment was weak (E-value above 1e-6), the CDR3 was missing, or the read contained stop codons, out-of-frame junctions, or ambiguous translated residues. V3J clonotypes were defined as sequences sharing the same inferred V gene, J gene, and CDR3 amino acid sequence. To compute the percentage overlap between repertoires, the number of shared unique clonotypes was divided by the size of the smaller repertoire. RTK rarefaction, the Chao1 estimator, and Recon v2.1 estimates of unobserved clonotypes were used to assess repertoire richness. Generation probabilities for all TCRbeta clonotypes obtained by the gDNA method from a handful of donors were computed using OLGA. TCRdb limited this immuneACCESS table to in-frame rearrangements with V and J called. A share of clones is missing; checked studies link under half to unresolved V genes, and the rest is unexplained. Clone size and the V and J calls come from that table; the DNA yielded D and trimming. The sample includes 2 million to 2.5 million clones, with roughly 95% observed a single time. Together, the top ten hold more than 0.1% of the sample.

Donors were healthy HIV-negative adults with no recently reported acute infections or vaccinations. Only Caucasian adults living in Nashville, Tennessee, USA were represented among the donors. CD4+ T cells were enriched by magnetic negative selection, after which naive cells were positively selected on CD45RA and the negative fraction was taken as the memory subset. Blood was collected by leukapheresis, and PBMCs were isolated by Ficoll-Histopaque density gradient centrifugation and then cryopreserved in liquid nitrogen vapor phase. Analytical flow cytometry was used to check the purity and quantity of each magnetically sorted T cell population. Each sorted fraction had its genomic DNA isolated and then quantified by UV absorbance on a Nanodrop 2000c. Summary of the overall study and its limitations: Sharing across four donors was observed for about 5% of naive CD4, over 3% of naive CD8, roughly 2.3% of memory CD4, and around 0.42% of memory CD8 clonotypes. Sampling was restricted to blood, and TCR repertoires in tissue are likely to differ from TCR repertoires in blood. Naive subsets generally had larger estimated clonotype richness than memory subsets did. Pairwise subsampling indicated that sequencing depth was expected to affect the degree of clonotype sharing among donors. Higher generation probabilities were observed for clonotypes shared by all four sorted-subset donors than for non-shared clonotypes. Rarefaction of sorted-subset datasets indicated incomplete sequencing despite the large sequencing depth. Because the study included only a small number of donors, the genetic and exposure-history diversity represented was limited.

In its sample, this clone was seen a few times. Its specific antigen is unknown. Base-call qualities are not available, and no considerably larger clone is one nucleotide away. The sample carries other DNA sequences with the same CDR3. Reading from cysteine to phenylalanine, the CDR3 counts 13 amino acids. Here the CDR3 DNA is all that survives: 39 bases in frame from base 1. Per the germline V gene (reference sequence), SGHNT is the CDR1 and YYREEE is the CDR2. The V and J ends are trimmed by 0 bases and 2 bases, leaving 6 bases between them. The sequence joins TRBV5-4 to TRBJ2-7; a confident D gene designation cannot be given. This clonotype originated in a man in his late teens or twenties in good health. Specimen: naive CD4+ T cells sorted from blood. This specimen's cell subset or site label, interpreted: CD45RA+ positively selected. The CDR3 protein: CASSLGGTYEQYF. The nucleotides are TGTGCCAGCAGCTTGGGGGGAACCTACGAGCAGTACTTC.